The clone carrying this TCR beta chain was seen repeatedly, ten times or more. The data belong to a study of HIV-infected patients and healthy controls. The V and J ends lost 3 bases and 6 bases, in that order; junction bases with no gene match: 6. The germline V gene encodes CDR1 SGHAT and CDR2 FQNNGV. The CDR3 spans 17 residues. Each CDR3 protein is one row after TCRdb ran MiXCR on the 5' RACE reads. The table includes 18,000 or so distinct CDR3 sequences, approximately 18% detected once. The TCR sequence derives from a human donor in good health. V is TRBV11-2 and J is TRBJ2-3, with 16 bases lining up with TRBD2. Sequenced input: CD8+ T cells from blood. DNA of the CDR3: TGTGCCAGCAGCTTTGGGACTAGCGGGAGGGCAGGGGATACGCAGTATTTT. Translating it yields CASSFGTSGRAGDTQYF.